The rows below give T cell receptor beta chains drawn from one sample of a study of T cells in localized non-small cell lung cancer. Data came from immunoSEQ multiplex PCR; TCRdb stores just in-frame clones and leaves some out. Here the sample spans fewer than 9,000 clones, 90% to 95% being singletons. The sequencing used peripheral blood mononuclear cells, collected before any cancer treatment. Source of these receptors: a male donor older than 55 with stage II lung adenocarcinoma. CDR3s include the opening cysteine and the closing phenylalanine or tryptophan. Each record gives: V gene, clone size, D gene, J gene, CDR3 protein, CDR3 DNA. The D gene is left open where the match is weak. Not every row has a clone size; where given, it reads once, few, many or a size class.

>TRBV7-6|.|.|TRBJ1-2
CASSLAPGNGYTF
TGTGCCAGCAGCTTAGCGCCCGGGAATGGCTACACCTTC
>TRBV5-1|.|TRBD1|TRBJ2-7
CASSTWDRGPYEQYF
TGCGCCAGCAGCACCTGGGACAGGGGTCCCTACGAGCAGTACTTC
>TRBV2|.|.|TRBJ1-5
CASTRGGPDPQPQHF
TGTGCCAGCACCCGGGGAGGTCCGGATCCACAGCCCCAGCATTTT
>TRBV30|.|TRBD1|TRBJ1-2
CAWSPTGQASTF
TGTGCCTGGAGTCCTACGGGACAGGCGTCCACCTTC
>TRBV6-5|.|.|TRBJ1-1
CASRPQRFTEAFF
TGTGCCAGCAGACCTCAGAGGTTCACTGAAGCTTTCTTT
>TRBV5-4|.|TRBD1|TRBJ2-7
CASSSDRGVYEQYF
TGTGCCAGCAGCTCGGACAGGGGGGTATACGAGCAGTACTTC
>TRBV14|.|.|TRBJ1-1
CASSQVRDSTLAFF
TGTGCCAGCAGCCAAGTTCGGGACTCCACCCTCGCTTTCTTT
>TRBV9|.|TRBD2|TRBJ2-2
CASSVVSGGANTGELFF
TGTGCCAGCAGCGTAGTTAGCGGGGGAGCTAACACCGGGGAGCTGTTTTTT
>TRBV25-1|.|.|TRBJ2-3
CASSEFAGPTDTQYF
TGTGCCAGCAGTGAATTTGCGGGCCCCACAGATACGCAGTATTTT
>TRBV11-1|.|.|TRBJ2-5
CASSPRFQETQYF
TGTGCCAGCAGCCCCAGATTCCAAGAGACCCAGTACTTC
>TRBV18|.|TRBD2|TRBJ2-5
CASSRGGRETQYF
TGTGCCAGCTCAAGGGGAGGGAGAGAGACCCAGTACTTC
>TRBV19|.|.|TRBJ2-6
CASSSRSSGANVLTF
TGTGCCAGTAGTTCCCGCAGCTCTGGGGCCAACGTCCTGACTTTC
>TRBV5-6|.|TRBD1|TRBJ1-5
CASSFLGQGSNQPQHF
TGTGCCAGCAGCTTCCTCGGACAGGGGAGCAATCAGCCCCAGCATTTT
>TRBV18|.|.|TRBJ2-7
CASSPGYGGGKDEQYF
TGTGCCAGCTCACCAGGGTACGGAGGGGGAAAAGACGAGCAGTACTTC
>TRBV7-3|few|.|TRBJ2-6
CASSFSGTGANVLTF
TGTGCCAGCAGCTTCAGTGGGACTGGGGCCAACGTCCTGACTTTC
>TRBV5-1|.|.|TRBJ1-1
CASSLVAGMNTEAFF
TGCGCCAGCAGCTTGGTAGCAGGGATGAACACTGAAGCTTTCTTT
>TRBV19|.|.|TRBJ2-1
CASSIASQGNEQFF
TGTGCCAGTAGTATAGCCTCTCAAGGCAATGAGCAGTTCTTC
>TRBV5-2|.|.|TRBJ1-4
CASSFQGAPNEKLFF
TGTGCCAGCAGCTTTCAGGGGGCACCTAATGAAAAACTGTTTTTT
>TRBV10-3|once|.|TRBJ2-3
CAISDLDSTDTQYF
TGTGCCATCAGTGACTTGGACAGCACAGATACGCAGTATTTT
>TRBV19|.|.|TRBJ1-1
CASSIGIGTEAFF
TGTGCCAGTAGTATCGGAATTGGGACTGAAGCTTTCTTT
>TRBV7-9|.|.|TRBJ2-1
CASSLRITGRYNEQFF
TGTGCCAGCAGCTTACGGATTACAGGGCGATACAATGAGCAGTTCTTC
>TRBV29-1|.|.|TRBJ1-1
CSVDITQNTEAFF
TGCAGCGTAGACATTACCCAGAACACTGAAGCTTTCTTT
>TRBV7-9|.|.|TRBJ2-2
CASSFAGTGELFF
TGTGCCAGCAGCTTTGCGGGTACCGGGGAGCTGTTTTTT
>TRBV11-2|.|.|TRBJ1-1
CASSFKFKGGTEAFF
TGTGCCAGCAGCTTCAAGTTTAAGGGGGGGACTGAAGCTTTCTTT
>TRBV7-8|.|TRBD1|TRBJ1-1
CASSSEGAVNTEAFF
TGTGCCAGCAGCTCAGAGGGGGCCGTAAACACTGAAGCTTTCTTT
>TRBV2|.|.|TRBJ2-7
CASSAPNRHYEQYF
TGTGCCAGCAGTGCCCCTAACAGGCACTACGAGCAGTACTTC
>TRBV30|.|.|TRBJ1-4
CAWRPGTHEKLFF
TGTGCCTGGAGGCCCGGGACACATGAAAAACTGTTTTTT
>TRBV6-5|.|.|TRBJ1-3
CASGYSGNTIYF
TGTGCCAGCGGGTACTCTGGAAACACCATATATTTT
>TRBV18|.|TRBD1|TRBJ1-1
CASSPPGGTGDEAFF
TGTGCCAGCTCACCACCCGGTGGGACAGGCGATGAAGCTTTCTTT
>TRBV7-2|.|.|TRBJ2-5
CASSSHARWGETQYF
TGTGCCAGCAGCTCCCACGCTCGGTGGGGGGAGACCCAGTACTTC
>TRBV25-1|.|.|TRBJ1-1
CASSEAGNTEAFF
TGTGCCAGCAGTGAGGCCGGGAACACTGAAGCTTTCTTT
>TRBV27|.|TRBD1|TRBJ1-5
CAVGRQGGSNQPQHF
TGTGCCGTGGGGAGACAGGGCGGCAGCAATCAGCCCCAGCATTTT
>TRBV5-1|.|TRBD2|TRBJ2-7
CASGLAEDSYEQYF
TGCGCCAGCGGACTAGCGGAGGACTCCTACGAGCAGTACTTC
>TRBV7-2|.|.|TRBJ2-1
CASSFRTEQFF
TGTGCCAGCAGCTTCAGGACCGAGCAGTTCTTC
>TRBV6-5|.|.|TRBJ2-3
CASSYAGWSTDTQYF
TGTGCCAGCAGTTACGCGGGGTGGAGCACAGATACGCAGTATTTT
>TRBV14|.|TRBD2|TRBJ2-3
CASSQVGGGIVNTQYF
TGTGCCAGCAGCCAAGTCGGGGGGGGCATTGTAAATACGCAGTATTTT
>TRBV7-6|.|TRBD2|TRBJ2-3
CASSSLRGTTTDTQYF
TGTGCCAGCAGCTCCCTTCGAGGGACTACCACAGATACGCAGTATTTT
>TRBV27|.|.|TRBJ1-6
CASSEQGYNSPLHF
TGTGCCAGCAGCGAACAGGGATATAATTCACCCCTCCACTTT
>TRBV15|.|TRBD1|TRBJ1-6
CATNDRGGHYNSPLHF
TGTGCCACCAATGACAGGGGTGGACACTATAATTCACCCCTCCACTTT
>TRBV7-2|.|TRBD1|TRBJ1-1
CASSPDRDRVTEAFF
TGTGCCAGCAGCCCGGACCGGGACAGGGTTACTGAAGCTTTCTTT
>TRBV5-4|.|.|TRBJ2-3
CASSFGGGTDTQYF
.
>TRBV6-5|.|TRBD1|TRBJ1-1
CASSPRTGVYTEAFF
TGTGCCAGCAGTCCGAGGACAGGGGTTTACACTGAAGCTTTCTTT
>TRBV5-6|.|.|TRBJ1-6
CASSLGFGTSYNSPLHF
TGTGCCAGCAGCTTGGGATTCGGGACCTCCTATAATTCACCCCTCCACTTT
>TRBV7-8|.|TRBD2|TRBJ2-3
CASSDGLAGVDTQYF
TGTGCCAGCAGCGATGGACTAGCGGGGGTAGATACGCAGTATTTT
>TRBV7-2|.|.|TRBJ1-3
CASSPPGLSGNTIYF
TGTGCCAGCAGCCCCCCGGGCCTGTCTGGAAACACCATATATTTT
>TRBV11-2|.|TRBD2|TRBJ2-5
CASSLPGGETQYF
TGTGCCAGCAGCTTACCGGGAGGGGAGACCCAGTACTTC
>TRBV30|.|.|TRBJ2-2
CAGDTGELFF
TGTGCCGGGGACACCGGGGAGCTGTTTTTT
>TRBV29-1|.|.|TRBJ2-5
CSATGLETQYF
TGCAGCGCTACAGGGTTGGAGACCCAGTACTTC
>TRBV11-2|.|TRBD1|TRBJ1-2
CASSLDSRTGVNYTF
TGTGCCAGCAGCTTAGATTCAAGGACAGGGGTTAACTACACCTTC
>TRBV7-2|.|TRBD1|TRBJ1-1
CASSLDRVAGEAFF
TGTGCCAGCAGCCTCGACAGGGTAGCCGGTGAAGCTTTCTTT
>TRBV5-1|.|TRBD1|TRBJ2-7
CASSLAETGGVEQYF
TGCGCCAGCAGCTTGGCGGAGACAGGGGGCGTCGAGCAGTACTTC
>TRBV10-3|.|.|TRBJ1-5
CAISGDNNQPQHF
TGTGCCATCAGTGGGGACAACAATCAGCCCCAGCATTTT
>TRBV10-3|.|TRBD1|TRBJ1-6
CAIRPGQGTSPLHF
TGTGCCATCAGACCGGGACAGGGAACTTCACCCCTCCACTTT
>TRBV6-1|once|.|TRBJ1-1
CASSGGVSTEAFF
TGTGCCAGCAGCGGGGGCGTGAGCACTGAAGCTTTCTTT
>TRBV5-1|.|TRBD1|TRBJ2-3
CASSLTGGEDTQYF
TGCGCCAGCAGCTTGACAGGGGGCGAAGATACGCAGTATTTT
>TRBV6-1|few|.|TRBJ1-5
CASSEGIFTLQPQHF
TGTGCCAGCAGTGAGGGGATCTTCACCCTTCAGCCCCAGCATTTT
>TRBV7-3|.|.|TRBJ1-2
CASSLRAPSSGDFYGYTF
TGTGCCAGCAGCTTAAGAGCCCCGTCCTCAGGGGACTTCTATGGCTACACCTTC
>TRBV6-6|.|.|TRBJ1-2
CASAGGNYGYTF
TGTGCCTCCGCAGGTGGAAACTATGGCTACACCTTC
>TRBV9|.|.|TRBJ2-1
CASSVEPALGPYNEQFF
TGTGCCAGCAGCGTAGAGCCTGCCCTTGGGCCCTACAATGAGCAGTTCTTC